This TCR beta chain was profiled in a study of blood T cell repertoires in COVID-19. Whole-study context: Both acute and convalescent COVID-19 samples were obtained from the United States, Italy and Spain. Nucleic acid was either cDNA or gDNA, and it came from T cells, B-cell-depleted T cells, or PBMCs.

In the original analysis: From reference gene primer amplification, estimates of nucleated cell counts were derived. Clones were sequenced by immunoSEQ multiplex PCR, and TCRdb holds only the in-frame ones, with some missing. That table is the source of V, J and clone size, and D and trimming were worked out from the DNA. Altogether tens of thousands of clones are present, roughly 84% being singletons, with the ten largest covering about 10%. Turning to this clone: The junction does not match germline at one end; this may be a read error.

The CDR3 totals 14 residues. The germline V gene encodes CDR1 SNHLY and CDR2 FYNNEI. The rearrangement joins TRBV2 to TRBJ2-7, with 7 positions matching TRBD1. The sequence came from a man between 65 and 85 years old with active COVID-19. Source material: peripheral blood. CDR3 protein: CASSVTGADTEPYF. The CDR3 bases are TGTGCCAGCAGTGTCACAGGGGCAGATACCGAGCCGTACTTC. The full variable domain, in which reference TRBV2 and TRBJ2-7 provide the parts outside the CDR3, is EPEVTQTPSHQVTQMGQEVILRCVPISNHLYFYWYRQILGQKVEFLVSFYNNEISEKSEIFDDQFSVERPDGSNFTLKIRSTKLEDSAMYFCASSVTGADTEPYFGPGTRLTVT.